This entry describes one TCR beta chain. The antigen remains unidentified. Generated by immunoSEQ multiplex PCR, the TCRdb table keeps only in-frame clones and is missing some. The data show roughly 2.2 million clones, just under 95% seen once. Trimming cost V 1 base and J 3 bases, with 6 bases left between them. The CDR3 extends over 14 amino acids. Germline V CDR1 and CDR2: LNHNV, YYDKDF (reference sequence). This specimen comes from a study of shared clonotypes between healthy human individuals. Study-wide results and limits: Generally, naive subsets came out with larger estimated richness than memory subsets.

The specimen sequenced was naive CD4+ T cells from PBMCs. As for subset: CD45RA+ positively selected. The TCR sequence derives from a man younger than 30 in good health. Some clones in this sample may be carry-over from other donors' samples. This chain joins TRBV15 and TRBJ2-2; D unclear. The CDR3 nucleotides read TGTGCCACCAGCAGAGGGCTTGACACCGGGGAGCTGTTTTTT. Translated: CATSRGLDTGELFF.